Shown below are 26 T cell receptor beta chains from a single sample sequenced in a study of regulatory T cells in long-lasting Graves disease. Both iRepertoire HTBI primers and Arm-PCR of CDR3 regions were used to build the TCR beta libraries. MiXCR, run by TCRdb on the multiplex PCR reads, gives a single entry per CDR3 protein. This sample has 300,000 to 400,000 distinct CDR3 sequences, with about 18% found just once. Time point given: newly diagnosed GD, antithyroid drugs for less than 3 months. TCR sequences were obtained from RNA taken from PBMCs. This specimen consisted of peripheral blood mononuclear cells (PBMCs), obtained at new diagnosis, from a patient treated with antithyroid drugs. These receptors all come from a female donor with Graves disease.

At least ten counts were recorded for this clonotype. The J gene is TRBJ2-7, the V gene TRBV7-2; 7 bases line up with TRBD1. Per the germline V gene, CDR1 is SGHTA and CDR2 is FQGNSA. Trimming took 3 bases from V and 3 from J; bases not matched to a gene: 11. The CDR3 has 16 amino acids. The CDR3 sequence: CASSFHPGQTFYEQYF. The CDR3 DNA follows: TGTGCCAGCAGCTTCCATCCGGGACAGACATTCTACGAGCAGTACTTC.

This clonotype was recorded at least ten times. V gene TRBV28 combines with J gene TRBJ2-1; 8 bases align to TRBD2. The V gene's germline CDR1 is MDHEN and CDR2 SYDVKM. Trimming removed 2 bases from V and 8 bases from J; junction bases left unmatched: 5. The CDR3 sequence is 14 residues long. DNA for the CDR3: TGTGCCAGCAGTTTAGGGCTAGCGGGCCATGAGCAGTTCTTC. This sequence encodes CASSLGLAGHEQFF.

This clonotype was counted at least ten times. The chain combines TRBV12-3 or TRBV12-4 with TRBJ2-3; D could derive from TRBD1 or TRBD2 (5 bases each). Trimming left V 6 bases short and J 4 bases short, with 14 bases between. There are 14 residues in the CDR3. The CDR3 DNA is TGTGCCAGCAGCCTCGCCCGGGGCGCAGATACGCAGTATTTT. Translating gives CASSLARGADTQYF.

This chain uses TRBV11-2 with TRBJ2-7; 7 nucleotides match TRBD2. With V trimmed by 2 bases and J by 2 bases, 6 bases remained unmatched. The CDR3 sequence is 15 residues long. Per germline, CDR1 SGHAT and CDR2 FQNNGV. CDR3 DNA: TGTGCCAGCAGCTTAAAGTCTAGCGGAACCTACGAGCAGTACTTC. Protein product: CASSLKSSGTYEQYF. Combining the CDR3 with reference TRBV11-2 and TRBJ2-7 gives the whole variable domain EAGVAQSPRYKIIEKRQSVAFWCNPISGHATLYWYQQILGQGPKLLIQFQNNGVVDDSQLPKDRFSAERLKGVDSTLKIQPAKLEDSAVYLCASSLKSSGTYEQYFGPGTRLTVT.

Ten or more counts support this clonotype. This sequence joins TRBV20-1 and TRBJ1-2; no clear D. The CDR3 spans 12 residues. Germline V CDR1 and CDR2: DFQATT, SNEGSKA (reference sequence). V gave up 3 bases and J gave up 4 bases, with 9 bases separating them. Here the CDR3 reads CSARGGGYGYTF. The CDR3 DNA reads TGCAGTGCTAGGGGAGGAGGCTATGGCTACACCTTC.

This clonotype occurred many times. This chain connects TRBV20-1 to TRBJ2-2; D unresolved. With 3 bases removed from V and 2 bases from J, the gap between germline ends came to 4 bases. CDR1 and CDR2 from the germline V gene are DFQATT and SNEGSKA (reference sequence). The CDR3 sequence is 12 residues long. The CDR3 sequence is CSARRNTGELFF. The CDR3, as DNA: TGCAGTGCTAGGCGAAACACCGGGGAGCTGTTTTTT.

This clonotype occurred a few times. The rearrangement links TRBV27 to TRBJ2-3; D unresolved. Trimming left V 2 bases short and J 8 bases short, with 17 bases between. Looked up from germline, CDR1 is MNHEY and CDR2 is SMNVEV (reference sequence). The CDR3 runs to 15 residues. In DNA, the CDR3 is TGTGCCAGCAGTTTAAATTGGGCAGCCCCAAGTACGCAGTATTTT. Its protein product is CASSLNWAAPSTQYF.

This clonotype was counted at least ten times. The chain is built from TRBV28 and TRBJ2-7; TRBD2 aligns across 7 bases. The germline V gene encodes CDR1 MDHEN and CDR2 SYDVKM. The CDR3 length is 16 residues. The V segment lost 5 bases and the J segment 2 bases; nucleotides outside the gene matches: 12. CDR3 in amino acids: CASSRPATSETYEQYF. The CDR3 bases are TGTGCCAGCAGTCGTCCTGCCACTAGCGAAACCTACGAGCAGTACTTC.

There are a few counts of this clonotype. One junction end does not reproduce the germline sequence, and a read error may be involved. This rearrangement joins TRBV6-1 to TRBJ1-2; D is unresolved. Germline CDR1 reads MNHNS; CDR2 reads SASEGT. This CDR3 comprises 15 residues. CDR3 DNA sequence: TGTGCCAGCGGTGAGGACGGACGGACTAACTATGGCTACACCTTC. This sequence encodes CASGEDGRTNYGYTF.

The sample holds a few counts of this clonotype. This chain links TRBV5-4 with TRBJ2-7; either TRBD1 or TRBD2 may supply D (6 bases each). V was cut by 3 bases and J by 5 bases, with 21 bases left in between. The germline gives CDR1 SGHNT, CDR2 YYREEE (reference sequence). This CDR3 is 16 amino acids long. CDR3 sequence reads: CASSSPPDGGRNEQYF. The CDR3 nucleotides read TGTGCCAGCAGCTCACCCCCCGACGGGGGCAGGAACGAGCAGTACTTC.

This clonotype was detected ten times or more. In DNA form, the CDR3 reads TGTGCCAGCAGCGTGGGGACAGCTCAGCCCCAGCATTTT. Encoded protein: CASSVGTAQPQHF. This chain joins TRBV7-2 and TRBJ1-5, with 7 bases aligning to TRBD1. The V gene end was trimmed by 5 bases and the J gene end by 6 bases; junction bases not matched to a gene: 4. The CDR3 runs 13 residues. Looked up from germline, CDR1 is SGHTA and CDR2 is FQGNSA.

This clonotype was detected only a few times. A much larger clone sits a single nucleotide away, making a read error possible. J is TRBJ2-7 and V is TRBV6-2 or TRBV6-3; D is undetermined. CDR1 MNHEY and CDR2 SVGEGT come from the germline V gene. The CDR3 covers 13 residues. The DNA for the CDR3 is TGTGCCTGCAGTGTGGGCGTGCCCTACGAGCAGTACTTC. Its protein product is CACSVGVPYEQYF.

This clonotype turned up a few times. The CDR3 DNA is TGTGCCAGCAGCCCGACGACAGCGAACACCGGGGAGCTGTTTTTT. Encoded protein: CASSPTTANTGELFF. V usage is TRBV9 and J usage is TRBJ2-2, with D possibly matching TRBD1 (5 bases). Germline CDR1 SGDLS, CDR2 YYNGEE. The germline V and J ends were trimmed by 4 bases and 0 bases, with 10 bases remaining between them. The CDR3 consists of 15 residues.

This clonotype was seen only a few times. This chain connects TRBV5-4 to TRBJ1-4, with a tentative D call TRBD1 (5 bases). Trimming stripped 0 bases from V and 8 bases from J, with 14 bases between. This CDR3 is built from 15 residues. CDR1 and CDR2 from the germline V gene are SGHNT and YYREEE (reference sequence). Here the CDR3 reads CASSLEAGKGEKLFF. CDR3 bases: TGTGCCAGCAGCTTGGAGGCAGGGAAAGGGGAAAAACTGTTTTTT.

This clonotype was detected ten times or more. This chain joins TRBV7-9 and TRBJ2-5; no clear D gene. Between the trimmed V and J ends, which lost 6 bases and 3 bases, there was a span of 8 bases. This CDR3 contains 12 residues. The germline V gene encodes CDR1 SEHNR and CDR2 FQNEAQ (reference sequence). Here the CDR3 DNA reads TGTGCCAGCAGGAAAAAAGAAGAGACCCAGTACTTC. It codes for CASRKKEETQYF.

This clonotype was seen many times. The chain carries TRBV12-3 or TRBV12-4 and TRBJ1-2; TRBD1 might be the D (6 bases). This CDR3 region has 14 residues. The V gene lost 8 bases and the J gene lost 8 bases, with 21 bases spanning the gap. As DNA, the CDR3 is TGTGCCAGCTATAATACGGGACACTCGGACGGCTACACCTTC. Residues: CASYNTGHSDGYTF.

This clonotype was detected only a few times. The chain employs TRBV5-4 and TRBJ2-5; 11 nucleotides match TRBD2. The CDR3 extends over 16 amino acids. Trimming took 0 bases from V and 2 from J; bases not matched to a gene: 3. The germline CDR1 and CDR2 sequences are SGHNT and YYREEE (reference sequence). This chain's CDR3 is CASSLGGTSGQETQYF. In nucleotides, the CDR3 is TGTGCCAGCAGCTTGGGAGGGACTAGCGGACAAGAGACCCAGTACTTC.

In the case of this clonotype: A single base separates this from a much larger clone, so it may be a read error. J is TRBJ1-3 and V is TRBV6-2 or TRBV6-3, with D possibly TRBD1 on 6 matching bases. This CDR3 contains 16 residues. Germline values: CDR1 MNHEY, CDR2 SVGEGT. Trimming took off 6 bases at V and 4 bases at J, with 19 bases between the two ends. In DNA form, the CDR3 reads TGTGCCAGCAGCCCCCTCGACAGGAGGAGGGGAAACACCATATATTTT. Its protein is CASSPLDRRRGNTIYF.

This clonotype has ten or more counts. This chain joins TRBV29-1 and TRBJ1-2; D ambiguous. Germline V gene lookup returns CDR1 SQVTM and CDR2 ANQGSEA. The CDR3 is 14 amino acids. The germline V and J ends were trimmed by 6 bases and 3 bases, with 17 bases remaining between them. DNA of the CDR3: TGCAGCGTGGTTGGAGGTGCAAGGGACTATGGCTACACCTTC. Protein product: CSVVGGARDYGYTF.

This clonotype occurred many times. This chain uses TRBV19 with TRBJ2-7; 8 nucleotides match TRBD1. V was pared by 6 bases and J by 6 bases, with 10 bases of the junction left unmatched. CDR1 and CDR2 from the germline V gene are LNHDA and SQIVND (reference sequence). This CDR3 spans 14 amino acids. CDR3 sequence reads: CASSPGQAPSEQYF. The DNA of the CDR3 is TGTGCCAGTAGCCCGGGACAGGCCCCCTCCGAGCAGTACTTC.

This sequence joins TRBV28 and TRBJ2-7; D is possibly TRBD2 (6 bases). The V and J ends lost 5 bases and 0 bases respectively, with 14 bases between them. This CDR3 has 15 residues. CDR1 and CDR2 (germline): MDHEN, SYDVKM. This CDR3 reads CASSVSRGYSYEQYF. Here the CDR3 DNA reads TGTGCCAGCAGTGTGTCGCGGGGATACTCCTACGAGCAGTACTTC. Full variable domain (missing parts from reference TRBV28 and TRBJ2-7): DVKVTQSSRYLVKRTGEKVFLECVQDMDHENMFWYRQDPGLGLRLIYFSYDVKMKEKGDIPEGYSVSREKKERFSLILESASTNQTSMYLCASSVSRGYSYEQYFGPGTRLTVT.

This chain links TRBV9 with TRBJ2-5; 9 bases map to TRBD2. This CDR3 is built from 16 residues. With V trimmed by 4 bases and J by 3 bases, 10 bases remained unmatched. Germline CDR1 SGDLS, CDR2 YYNGEE. The CDR3: CASSHEGLATKETQYF. CDR3 nucleotide sequence: TGTGCCAGCAGCCACGAAGGACTAGCGACCAAAGAGACCCAGTACTTC.

This clonotype has ten or more counts. The V and J genes are TRBV20-1 and TRBJ1-1; D perhaps matches TRBD1 (5 bases). Trimming took 3 bases from V and 1 from J, leaving 15 bases between them. Germline values: CDR1 DFQATT, CDR2 SNEGSKA (reference sequence). CDR3 length: 15 amino acids. CDR3 sequence: CSASVTGSRNTEAFF. The CDR3 DNA reads TGCAGTGCTAGTGTTACAGGTTCTCGGAACACTGAAGCTTTCTTT.

This clonotype was detected only a few times. The gene calls are TRBV30 and TRBJ2-4, with 7 bases that match TRBD2. The V gene's germline CDR1 is GTSNPN and CDR2 SVGIG (reference sequence). After removal of 2 bases from V and 2 bases from J, the junction contained 9 bases not matched to a gene. This CDR3 has 16 residues. The CDR3 DNA reads TGTGCCTGGAGTTCGGGGGAGGGTTACTCCAAAAACATTCAGTACTTC. Translation: CAWSSGEGYSKNIQYF.

V and J are TRBV6-1 and TRBJ2-4, with 7 bases matching TRBD1. J lost 7 bases, V lost 7 bases, and 7 bases had no gene match. CDR3 size: 13 residues. CDR1 is MNHNS and CDR2 is SASEGT in the germline V gene. In DNA form, the CDR3 reads TGTGCCAGCACCCTGGACAGGAGGAACATTCAGTACTTC. It yields the protein CASTLDRRNIQYF.

At least ten counts were recorded for this clonotype. This rearrangement joins TRBV12-3 or TRBV12-4 to TRBJ1-3; D remains ambiguous. Trimming stripped 4 bases from V and 0 bases from J, with 4 bases between. CDR3 length: 13 amino acids. CDR3 loop: CASSSYSGNTIYF. The CDR3 region has the DNA TGTGCCAGCAGTTCCTACTCTGGAAACACCATATATTTT.